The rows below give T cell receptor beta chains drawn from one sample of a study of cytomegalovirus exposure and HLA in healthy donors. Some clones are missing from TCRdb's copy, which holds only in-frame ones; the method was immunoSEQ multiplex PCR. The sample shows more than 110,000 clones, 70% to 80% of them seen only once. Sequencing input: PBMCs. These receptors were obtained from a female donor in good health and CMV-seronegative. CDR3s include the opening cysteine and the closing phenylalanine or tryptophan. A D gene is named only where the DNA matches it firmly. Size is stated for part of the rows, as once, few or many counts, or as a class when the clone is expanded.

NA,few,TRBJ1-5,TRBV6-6,TGTGCCAGCAGTTACTCAGTGCGTCAGCCCCAGCATTTT,CASSYSVRQPQHF
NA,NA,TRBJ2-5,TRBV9,TGTGCCAGCAGCGTAGATGCGGTTGGGGAGACCCAGTACTTC,CASSVDAVGETQYF
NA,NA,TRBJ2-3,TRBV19,TGTGCCAGTAGTCATTCCCCCAGGGACACAGATACGCAGTATTTT,CASSHSPRDTDTQYF
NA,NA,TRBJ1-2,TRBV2,TGTGCCAGACTGAACGGGAGCCTTAACTATGGCTACACCTTC,CARLNGSLNYGYTF
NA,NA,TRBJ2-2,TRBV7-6,TGTGCCACCCCCGGACCGGTGGCGGGCGGGGAGCTGTTTTTT,CATPGPVAGGELFF
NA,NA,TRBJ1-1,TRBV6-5,TGTGCCAGCGGTAGGAGGGAGAACACTGAAGCTTTCTTT,CASGRRENTEAFF
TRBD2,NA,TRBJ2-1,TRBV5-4,TGTGCCAGCAGCACGGGACTAGCGGGGGCCTACAATGAGCAGTTCTTC,CASSTGLAGAYNEQFF
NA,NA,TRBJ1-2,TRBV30,TGTGCCTGCGGGGGGTCGACCTATGGCTACACCTTC,CACGGSTYGYTF
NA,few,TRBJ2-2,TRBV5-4,TGTGCCAGCAGCTCACTAAAGGGAGATTGGACCGGGGAGCTGTTTTTT,CASSSLKGDWTGELFF
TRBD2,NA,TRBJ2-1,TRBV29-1,TGCAGCGTGTGGGAGGGCAATGAGCAGTTCTTC,CSVWEGNEQFF
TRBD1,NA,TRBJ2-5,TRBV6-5,TGTGCCAGCAGTTGGACAGGGCCTATAGAGACCCAGTACTTC,CASSWTGPIETQYF
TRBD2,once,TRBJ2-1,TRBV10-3,TGTGCCATCAGTTTAGCGGGAGGCTCCTACAATGAGCAGTTCTTC,CAISLAGGSYNEQFF
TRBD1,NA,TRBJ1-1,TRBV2,TGTACCAGCACGGTGGGACAGGGGAACGCTGAAGCTTTCTTT,CTSTVGQGNAEAFF
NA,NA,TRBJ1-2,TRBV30,TGTGCCTGGAGTGGACCCGGGGGGGACTATGGCTACACCTTC,CAWSGPGGDYGYTF
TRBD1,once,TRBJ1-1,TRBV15,TGTGCCACCAGCAGAGATCGAGCCGACTTGACAGGGGGTGGCACTGAAGCTTTCTTT,CATSRDRADLTGGGTEAFF
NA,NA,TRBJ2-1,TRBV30,TGTGCCTGGAGTGATGGGCATCACAATGAGCAGTTCTTC,CAWSDGHHNEQFF
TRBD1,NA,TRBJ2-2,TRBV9,TGTGCCAGCAGCGCCGGACAGGGGACTAACACCGGGGAGCTGTTTTTT,CASSAGQGTNTGELFF
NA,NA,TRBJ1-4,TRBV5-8,TGTGCCAGCAGCTTGAGAATCGGACATGTCCATGAAAAACTGTTTTTT,CASSLRIGHVHEKLFF
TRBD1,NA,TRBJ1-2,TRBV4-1,TGCGCCAGCAGCCAAGAACGGACAGGGGATGGTGGCTACACCTTC,CASSQERTGDGGYTF
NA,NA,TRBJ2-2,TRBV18,TGTGCCAGCTCACCACGAGCCACCGGGGAGCTGTTTTTT,CASSPRATGELFF
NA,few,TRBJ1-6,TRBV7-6,TGTGCCAGCAGCTTAGCGGGTCGGGAGAATTCACCCCTCCACTTT,CASSLAGRENSPLHF
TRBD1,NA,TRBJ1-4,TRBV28,TGTGCCAGCAGTGGACCGGGACAGGGTAGTGAAAAACTGTTTTTT,CASSGPGQGSEKLFF
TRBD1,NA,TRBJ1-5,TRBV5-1,TGCGCCAGCAGCTTGGGCGTACAGGGGTCAGACCAGCCCCAGCATTTT,CASSLGVQGSDQPQHF
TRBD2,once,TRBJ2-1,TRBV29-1,TGCAGCGTGGGAACGAAACTAGCGGGAGGTCCTCGCAGCTCCTACAATGAGCAGTTCTTC,CSVGTKLAGGPRSSYNEQFF
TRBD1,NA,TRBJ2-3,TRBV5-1,TGCGCCAGCAGCAGACTCGACAGGGGTGATTCGGATACGCAGTATTTT,CASSRLDRGDSDTQYF
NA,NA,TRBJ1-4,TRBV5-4,TGTGCCAGCAGCTTAGGAGGGGGGGATGAAAAACTGTTTTTT,CASSLGGGDEKLFF
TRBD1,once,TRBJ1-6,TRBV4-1,TGCGCCAGCAGCCAACCCGGGACAGGGGCTCCATCACCCCTCCACTTT,CASSQPGTGAPSPLHF
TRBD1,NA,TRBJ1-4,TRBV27,TGTGCCAGCGCTCGACAGGGGCATCGGAATGAAAAACTGTTTTTT,CASARQGHRNEKLFF
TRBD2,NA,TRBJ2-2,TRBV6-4,TGTGCCAGCAGTATATATTATCAGACTAGCGGGAACACCGGGGAGCTGTTTTTT,CASSIYYQTSGNTGELFF
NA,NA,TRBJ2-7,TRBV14,TGTGCCAGCAGCCAACGCCGGGACGAGCAGTACTTC,CASSQRRDEQYF
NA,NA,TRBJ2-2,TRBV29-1,TGCAGCGTGGCCCGTAGTCAGTGGGCCACCGGGGAGCTGTTTTTT,CSVARSQWATGELFF
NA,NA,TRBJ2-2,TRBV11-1,TGTGCCAGCAGCTTAGTAAACACCGGGGAGCTGTTTTTT,CASSLVNTGELFF
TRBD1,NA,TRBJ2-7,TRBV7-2,TGTGCCAGCAGCCCCGGGACAGGCGTTGCCTACGAGCAGTACTTC,CASSPGTGVAYEQYF